The 8 T cell receptor beta chains reported below all come from one sample, sequenced in a study of cytomegalovirus exposure and HLA in healthy donors. Primers: 60 Vbeta forward and 13 Jbeta reverse. Generated by immunoSEQ multiplex PCR, the TCRdb table keeps only in-frame clones and is missing some. The table has under 200,000 clones, approximately 80% seen once. The sequenced sample consisted of PBMCs. The source is a man between 35 and 55 years old in good health and CMV-seropositive.

This rearrangement joins TRBV6-6 to TRBJ2-7, with D tentatively TRBD2 (6 bases). The CDR3 is 10 residues long. Germline V gene sequence: CDR1 MNHNY, CDR2 SVGAGI (reference sequence). V was trimmed by 8 bases and J by 11 bases, leaving 13 bases between them. The CDR3 region is CASGGAEKYF. The CDR3 nucleotides read TGTGCCAGCGGAGGGGCAGAAAAGTACTTC.

The chain recombines TRBV6-1 with TRBJ1-6; tentative D call: TRBD1 (5 bases). Germline CDR1 is MNHNS and CDR2 is SASEGT. V lost 1 base and J 10 bases, leaving 11 bases between the germline ends. This CDR3 has 14 amino acids. CDR3 protein: CASSEEGKRSPLHF. The CDR3 DNA reads as TGTGCCAGCAGTGAAGAGGGGAAGAGGTCACCCCTCCACTTT.

The rearrangement uses TRBV5-1 and TRBJ1-5, with D possibly matching TRBD1 (6 bases). V dropped 0 bases and J dropped 7 bases, with 11 bases sitting between them. Germline CDR1 SGHRS, CDR2 YFSETQ. The CDR3 contains 14 residues. CDR3 region: CASSLEAGAQPQHF. Here the CDR3 DNA reads TGCGCCAGCAGCTTGGAGGCAGGGGCCCAGCCCCAGCATTTT.

The chain combines TRBV21-1 with TRBJ1-5. TRBV21-1 is listed as a pseudogene. This CDR3 spans 14 amino acids. Here the CDR3 reads CASTHDERNQPQHF. CDR3 bases: TGTGCCAGCACCCACGACGAGCGAAATCAGCCCCAGCATTTT.

The chain employs TRBV18 and TRBJ2-2; D is uncertain. This CDR3 has 16 residues. V was cut by 5 bases and J by 4 bases, with 17 bases left in between. The germline V gene has CDR1 KGHSH and CDR2 LQKENI. In nucleotides, the CDR3 is TGTGCCAGCTCAACCAACTCCCCCGGTACCACCGGGGAGCTGTTTTTT. It yields the protein CASSTNSPGTTGELFF.

The V call is TRBV6-1, the J call TRBJ2-3, with D possibly being TRBD2 (5 bases). Deletions cut 2 bases from V and 5 bases from J, with 5 bases between. Germline CDR1 and CDR2: MNHNS and SASEGT. The CDR3 spans 12 residues. CDR3 residues: CASSERGDTQYF. DNA for the CDR3: TGTGCCAGCAGTGAACGGGGAGATACGCAGTATTTT.

The J gene is TRBJ1-1, the V gene TRBV28, with D maybe TRBD1 (6 bases). The CDR3 sequence is 15 residues long. Germline values: CDR1 MDHEN, CDR2 SYDVKM. The V end lost 4 bases, the J end lost 1 base, and 13 bases lay between the germline ends. This CDR3 reads CASSWFTQGNTEAFF. The CDR3 coding sequence is TGTGCCAGCAGTTGGTTCACACAGGGGAACACTGAAGCTTTCTTT.

The chain employs TRBV5-4 and TRBJ2-7; 8 nucleotides agree with TRBD1. The CDR3 spans 15 residues. Germline CDR1 reads SGHNT; CDR2 reads YYREEE (reference sequence). The V segment lost 4 bases and the J segment 3 bases; nucleotides outside the gene matches: 9. This CDR3 reads CASSPGQGGIYEQYF. The CDR3 region has the DNA TGTGCCAGCAGCCCCGGACAGGGTGGTATCTACGAGCAGTACTTC.